This record looks at one T cell receptor (beta chain) sequence and its context. As yet, its antigen is unknown. These data come from a study of T cell responses to AZD1222 COVID-19 vaccine. Study-wide points: A reported finding is that nearly half of spike-specific TCRs target unmutated variant regions. Vaccination with two AZD1222 doses was followed by a rise in Spike-specific TCR breadth and depth. White British people made up most donors, females outnumbered males, and clonal diversity was possibly underestimated.

Sequencing was performed with immunoSEQ multiplex PCR; in TCRdb, only in-frame clones are kept and a portion is missing. The repertoire consists of 100,000 to 140,000 clones, with approximately 90% occurring once and the leading ten covering approximately 4.8%. The specimen was peripheral blood, collected 28 days after the second AZD1222 dose. This sequence originates from an adult who received the AZD1222 COVID-19 vaccine.

The DNA for the CDR3 is TGTGCCAGCAGCCAAGCGGGGCCAGGGCAGCCCCAGCATTTT. Its protein is CASSQAGPGQPQHF. This chain joins TRBV3-1 (or the pseudogene TRBV3-2) and TRBJ1-5; D may be TRBD1 (5 bases). Germline assignment: CDR1 LGHDT and CDR2 YNNKEL (reference sequence). Trimming took off 1 base at V and 7 bases at J, with 11 bases between the two ends. The CDR3 loop spans 14 amino acids.